This note documents a single T cell receptor beta chain sequence. With survey level as its setting, the immunoSEQ assay was v3.0. TCRdb's copy holds only in-frame clones and misses some; the assay was immunoSEQ multiplex PCR. The sample holds about 16,000 clones, approximately 94% seen once. This specimen belongs to a study of long-term antiretroviral therapy in people with HIV. CDR3 length: 18 amino acids. Per the germline V gene, CDR1 is SEHNR and CDR2 is FQNEAQ (reference sequence). V trimming: 5 bases; J trimming: 4 bases; junction bases outside the gene matches: 12. The clonotype originates from a woman aged 45-65 years with HIV. V and J are TRBV7-9 and TRBJ2-3; 13 bases align to TRBD2. Sequenced here: unsorted PBMCs, sampled about 6 years after starting antiretroviral therapy. CDR3 loop: CASSQGLAGIAPADTQYF. CDR3 sequence (DNA): TGTGCCAGCAGCCAGGGACTAGCGGGAATTGCCCCGGCAGATACGCAGTATTTT.